Shown below are 13 T cell receptor beta chains from a single sample sequenced in a study of post-analysis software for immune sequencing data. TCR beta cDNA libraries had unique molecular identifiers. TCRdb passed the PCR reads through MiXCR, listing each CDR3 protein once. The data contain about 160,000 distinct CDR3 sequences, roughly 40% of them singletons. Sequenced here: blood, sampled after autologous hematopoietic stem cell transplantation. These receptor sequences come from a girl aged 5 to 17 with multiple sclerosis.

This clonotype was found many times. The chain employs TRBV29-1 and TRBJ1-2, with D tentatively TRBD1 (6 bases). Deletions cut 5 bases from V and 4 bases from J, with 26 bases between. The CDR3 contains 17 residues. The V gene's germline CDR1 is SQVTM and CDR2 ANQGSEA. CDR3 bases: TGCAGCGTTCAACCCGATGACACGGGGGGCGCGGGCTATGGCTACACCTTC. It translates to CSVQPDDTGGAGYGYTF.

This clonotype was seen a few times. The rearrangement joins TRBV4-3 to TRBJ2-6, with D unresolved. The CDR3 has 16 residues. Per germline, CDR1 LGHNA and CDR2 YSLEER. V lost 0 bases and J lost 0, with 6 bases in between. The CDR3 protein is CASSQDISSGANVLTF. The CDR3 DNA follows: TGCGCCAGCAGCCAAGATATAAGCTCTGGGGCCAACGTCCTGACTTTC.

The V call is TRBV5-1, the J call TRBJ2-6; tentative D call: TRBD2 (5 bases). V lost 0 bases to trimming and J lost 6 bases, with 28 bases between them. The CDR3 has 21 amino acids. Germline loops: CDR1 SGHRS, CDR2 YFSETQ. CDR3 bases: TGCGCCAGCAGCTTGGCCGGGTGGAATATCAACGCCGCGGGTGTGGCCAACGTCCTGACTTTC. Its translation: CASSLAGWNINAAGVANVLTF. The full variable domain, rest sourced from reference TRBV5-1 and TRBJ2-6, is KAGVTQTPRYLIKTRGQQVTLSCSPISGHRSVSWYQQTPGQGLQFLFEYFSETQRNKGNFPGRFSGRQFSNSRSEMNVSTLELGDSALYLCASSLAGWNINAAGVANVLTFGAGSRLTVL.

The CDR3 spells CASSRGFGQGATEQYF. DNA of the CDR3: TGTGCCAGCAGCAGAGGTTTCGGACAGGGGGCGACTGAGCAGTACTTC. The chain recombines TRBV7-9 with TRBJ2-5, with 11 bases that match TRBD1. V was pared by 5 bases and J by 11 bases, with 16 bases of the junction left unmatched. CDR1 SEHNR and CDR2 FQNEAQ come from the germline V gene (reference sequence). There are 16 residues in the CDR3.

The chain has TRBV21-1 and TRBJ2-7; the tabulated D call, TRBD1, remains unverified against the DNA. TRBV21-1 corresponds to a pseudogene. This CDR3 region has 21 residues. In nucleotides, the CDR3 is TGTGCCAGCAGCTCGCGGGCCCCAACAGGGCTTCTAATACGGGGGCACTACGAGCAGTACTTC. Encoded protein: CASSSRAPTGLLIRGHYEQYF.

The V and J genes are TRBV28 and TRBJ2-3; D possibly corresponds to TRBD2 (6 bases). Germline V gene lookup returns CDR1 MDHEN and CDR2 SYDVKM. The V gene lost 2 bases and the J gene lost 4 bases, with 10 bases spanning the gap. CDR3 length: 14 residues. The CDR3 coding sequence is TGTGCCAGCAGTTTAATTACTAGCTCAGATACGCAGTATTTT. Its translation is CASSLITSSDTQYF.

This clonotype was counted between two and nine times. The V gene is TRBV12-3 or TRBV12-4, the J gene TRBJ1-2; TRBD1 is a possible D gene (5 bases). The V and J ends lost 5 bases and 8 bases respectively, with 24 bases between them. There are 16 residues in the CDR3. The CDR3, as DNA: TGTGCCAGCAGTGCCATCCCCGGGGCCGATGCTCGGGGCTACACCTTC. Amino acids: CASSAIPGADARGYTF.

The chain employs TRBV28 and TRBJ2-3; weak D call: TRBD1 (5 bases). Germline CDR1 is MDHEN and CDR2 is SYDVKM. The CDR3 contains 16 residues. V was trimmed by 0 bases and J by 5 bases, leaving 15 bases between them. CDR3 bases: TGTGCCAGCAGTTTATGGCCAGCCAAAAGGGGAGATACGCAGTATTTT. Protein: CASSLWPAKRGDTQYF. Full variable domain (missing parts from reference TRBV28 and TRBJ2-3): DVKVTQSSRYLVKRTGEKVFLECVQDMDHENMFWYRQDPGLGLRLIYFSYDVKMKEKGDIPEGYSVSREKKERFSLILESASTNQTSMYLCASSLWPAKRGDTQYFGPGTRLTVL.

About this clonotype: The junction and the germline gene differ at one end; a read error may be behind it. The rearrangement links TRBV20-1 to TRBJ2-7; 10 nucleotides align to TRBD1. CDR1 and CDR2 (germline): DFQATT, SNEGSKA (reference sequence). There are 13 residues in the CDR3. The CDR3: CGARRQGADEQYF. The CDR3 DNA is TGCGGTGCTCGCAGACAGGGGGCGGACGAGCAGTACTTC.

The J gene is TRBJ2-3, the V gene TRBV20-1; D unresolved. V was cut by 2 bases and J by 2 bases, with 20 bases left in between. This CDR3 comprises 17 residues. Germline CDR1 and CDR2: DFQATT and SNEGSKA (reference sequence). This CDR3 reads CSARRRHRLRSTDTQYF. Here the CDR3 DNA reads TGCAGTGCTAGACGCCGACATAGGCTCCGATCCACAGATACGCAGTATTTT.

This chain uses TRBV12-3 or TRBV12-4 with TRBJ2-1; possibly TRBD1 for D (5 bases). Deletions cut 3 bases from V and 15 bases from J, with 12 bases between. The CDR3 is made up of 11 amino acids. In nucleotides, the CDR3 is TGTGCCAGCAGTTTGTCAGGGTCGCCGTTCTTC. The encoded protein is CASSLSGSPFF.

The chain couples TRBV29-1 to TRBJ2-5; 8 bases are a match to TRBD2. Unmatched junction bases numbered 14, after V lost 7 bases and J lost 7 bases. CDR3 length: 14 residues. Germline CDR1 SQVTM, CDR2 ANQGSEA. The CDR3 region is CSGGSGGPLGTQYF. As DNA, the CDR3 is TGCAGCGGTGGGTCGGGAGGGCCGCTGGGGACCCAGTACTTC.

This clonotype was found a few times. This chain uses TRBV20-1 with TRBJ2-5; 11 positions match TRBD2. Germline CDR1 and CDR2: DFQATT and SNEGSKA (reference sequence). V lost 1 base, J lost 0 bases, and 7 bases stayed unmatched. The CDR3 spans 17 residues. CDR3 sequence reads: CSARARTSGLYQETQYF. The DNA for the CDR3 is TGCAGTGCTAGAGCGAGGACTAGCGGGTTGTACCAAGAGACCCAGTACTTC.